This T cell receptor (beta chain) emerged from a study of CD8 T cells in ankylosing spondylitis. Study-wide results and limits: Ankylosing spondylitis blood appeared to be characterized by a TCR beta motif of 7 to 9 highly homologous variants.

MiXCR was run by TCRdb on the 5' RACE reads, yielding one entry per CDR3 protein. In the table there are 27,000 or so distinct CDR3 sequences, roughly 7.9% of which are singletons. This clonotype has more than one count but fewer than ten. The target antigen is unknown. Germline CDR1 SQVTM, CDR2 ANQGSEA. The CDR3 loop spans 11 amino acids. The V end lost 6 bases, the J end lost 9 bases, and 12 bases lay between the germline ends. The TCR was taken from a male donor with ankylosing spondylitis or in good health (not recorded which). The V and J genes are TRBV29-1 and TRBJ2-1, with D possibly called TRBD1 or TRBD2 (5 bases each). The specimen sequenced was blood. The CDR3 loop reads CSVAQRGEQFF. The CDR3 nucleotides are TGCAGCGTCGCCCAGAGGGGTGAGCAGTTCTTC.